One T cell receptor (beta chain) is described in this entry. Its specificity is not known. An end of the junction does not agree with germline; a read error may underlie this. This record comes from a study of breast tumors, draining lymph nodes, adjacent tissues. There are 14 residues in the CDR3. Germline CDR1 SGHTA, CDR2 FQGNSA. Breast cancer patients provided tissue from their axillary draining lymph nodes. The study's findings and limits: That most tumor T cells come from lymph nodes remained unproven. Tumor and nontumor repertoires were significantly more similar in luminal-like than in basal-like breast cancer. Data fit most tumor T cells coming from lymph node, expanding in tumor.

TCRdb called the multiplex PCR reads again in MiXCR, with one record for every CDR3 protein. The sample has 250,000 or so distinct CDR3 sequences, about 30% seen once. This sequence joins TRBV7-2 and TRBJ2-3; D is unresolved. This clonotype originated in a female donor with breast cancer. Some clones in this sample may be carry-over from other donors' samples. The sample consisted of axillary lymph node tissue. CDR3: CASGPTWNSDTRYF. Written as DNA, the CDR3 is TGTGCCAGCGGCCCTACCTGGAACTCAGATACGCGGTATTTT.